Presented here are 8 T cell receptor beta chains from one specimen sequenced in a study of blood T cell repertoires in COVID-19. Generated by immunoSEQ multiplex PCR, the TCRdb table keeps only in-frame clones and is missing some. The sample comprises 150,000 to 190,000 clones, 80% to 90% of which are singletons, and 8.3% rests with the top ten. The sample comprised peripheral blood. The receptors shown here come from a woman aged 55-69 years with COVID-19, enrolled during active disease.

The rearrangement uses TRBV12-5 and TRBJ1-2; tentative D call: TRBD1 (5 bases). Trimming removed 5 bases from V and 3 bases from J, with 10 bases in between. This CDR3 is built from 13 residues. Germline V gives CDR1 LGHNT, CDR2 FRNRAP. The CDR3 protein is CASGIQTDYGYTF. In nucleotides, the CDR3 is TGTGCTAGTGGTATCCAGACAGACTATGGCTACACCTTC.

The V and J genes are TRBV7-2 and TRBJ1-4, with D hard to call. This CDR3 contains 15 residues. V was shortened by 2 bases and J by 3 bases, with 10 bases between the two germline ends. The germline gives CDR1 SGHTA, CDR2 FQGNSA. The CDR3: CASSLHPPANEKLFF. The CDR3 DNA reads TGTGCCAGCAGCTTACACCCACCGGCTAATGAAAAACTGTTTTTT.

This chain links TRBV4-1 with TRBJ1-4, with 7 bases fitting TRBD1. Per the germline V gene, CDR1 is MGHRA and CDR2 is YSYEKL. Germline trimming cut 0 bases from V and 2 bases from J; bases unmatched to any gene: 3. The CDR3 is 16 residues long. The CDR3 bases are TGCGCCAGCAGCCAAGAGGTGACAGGGACTAATGAAAAACTGTTTTTT. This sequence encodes CASSQEVTGTNEKLFF.

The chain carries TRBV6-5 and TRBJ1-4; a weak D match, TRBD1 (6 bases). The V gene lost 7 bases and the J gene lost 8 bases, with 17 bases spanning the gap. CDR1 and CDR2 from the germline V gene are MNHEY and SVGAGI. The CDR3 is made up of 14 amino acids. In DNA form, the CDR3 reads TGTGCCAGCACCGGACAGAGCGGCAGAGAAAAACTGTTTTTT. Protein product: CASTGQSGREKLFF.

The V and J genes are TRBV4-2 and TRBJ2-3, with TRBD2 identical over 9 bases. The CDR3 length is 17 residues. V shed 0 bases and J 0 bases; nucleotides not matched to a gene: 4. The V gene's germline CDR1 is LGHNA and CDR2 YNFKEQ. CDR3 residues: CASSQDGTSGSTDTQYF. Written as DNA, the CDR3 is TGTGCCAGCAGCCAAGATGGAACTAGCGGGAGCACAGATACGCAGTATTTT.

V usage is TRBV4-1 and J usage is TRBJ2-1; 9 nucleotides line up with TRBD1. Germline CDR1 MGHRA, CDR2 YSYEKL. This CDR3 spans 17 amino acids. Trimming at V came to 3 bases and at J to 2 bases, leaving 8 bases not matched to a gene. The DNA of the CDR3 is TGCGCCAGCAGCCAGAACTTTAACAGGGGGCCCTACAATGAGCAGTTCTTC. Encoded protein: CASSQNFNRGPYNEQFF.

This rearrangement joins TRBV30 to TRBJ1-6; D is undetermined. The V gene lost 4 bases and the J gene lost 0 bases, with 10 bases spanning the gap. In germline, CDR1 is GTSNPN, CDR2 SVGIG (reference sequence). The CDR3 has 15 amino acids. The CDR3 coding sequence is TGTGCCTGGAACCCACAGAGCTCCTATAATTCACCCCTCCACTTT. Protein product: CAWNPQSSYNSPLHF.

The CDR3 protein is CASSPSVAGGTGELFF. DNA of the CDR3: TGTGCCAGCAGCCCGTCCGTAGCGGGAGGTACCGGGGAGCTGTTTTTT. The chain joins TRBV7-9 to TRBJ2-2; 10 bases are shared with TRBD2. The CDR3 runs to 16 residues. V shed 5 bases and J 5 bases; nucleotides not matched to a gene: 8. CDR1 is SEHNR and CDR2 is FQNEAQ in the germline V gene (reference sequence).